These T cell receptor beta chains were read from a single sample in a study of blood T cell repertoires in COVID-19. TCRdb keeps only in-frame clones here, not all; method: immunoSEQ multiplex PCR. Of 100,000 to 150,000 clones detected, around 85% appear once; the ten largest clones hold about a sixth. The material sequenced was peripheral blood. These receptors were obtained from an elderly woman with acute or convalescent COVID-19. Each CDR3 is given with its conserved first and last residue. D genes are given only for firm matches. Clone size is shown for a subset of rows, as once, few, many or a class of expanded clone.

>TRBV10-2|NA|16|NA|TRBJ2-7
TGCGCCAGCAGTGAGTATGTGGGGCTCAGGGGTTCCGAGCAGTACTTC
CASSEYVGLRGSEQYF
>TRBV12-3/TRBV12-4|NA|13|NA|TRBJ2-7
TGTGCCAGCAGTTTGGGCAGTACCTACGAGCAGTACTTC
CASSLGSTYEQYF
>TRBV7-8|TRBD1|15|NA|TRBJ1-5
TGTGCCAGCAGCACGACAGGGCTGCGCAATCAGCCCCAGCATTTT
CASSTTGLRNQPQHF
>TRBV19|NA|13|few|TRBJ1-4
TGTGCCAGTGCCCCCGGGACTAATGAAAAACTGTTTTTT
CASAPGTNEKLFF
>TRBV10-3|NA|16|NA|TRBJ2-1
TGTGCCATCAGTGACCGGGGGGTGGCAGGGGCAGGTGAGCAGTTCTTC
CAISDRGVAGAGEQFF
>TRBV7-2|NA|14|NA|TRBJ1-1
TGTGCCAGCAGCCCCTTTGTGGTGAGCACTGAAGCTTTCTTT
CASSPFVVSTEAFF
>TRBV7-2|NA|15|few|TRBJ2-2
TGTGCCAGCAGCTTAGGCAGGGCGAACACCGGGGAGCTGTTTTTT
CASSLGRANTGELFF
>TRBV7-9|NA|14|few|TRBJ2-3
TGTGCCAGCAGCTTGAGAGGGCAAACAGATACGCAGTATTTT
CASSLRGQTDTQYF
>TRBV18|NA|14|few|TRBJ2-7
TGTGCCAGCTCATGGACACCTGTCTCCTACGAGCAGTACTTC
CASSWTPVSYEQYF
>TRBV19|NA|18|NA|TRBJ1-1
TGTGCCAGTAGTATGAATAGGCAGGGGAGTTACATGAACACTGAAGCTTTCTTT
CASSMNRQGSYMNTEAFF
>TRBV3-1/TRBV3-2|NA|16|few|TRBJ1-2
TGTGCCAGCAGCCCATTTGCGGGGATCATGGGGTATGGCTACACCTTC
CASSPFAGIMGYGYTF
>TRBV5-1|TRBD2|15|NA|TRBJ2-3
TGCGCCAGCAGCTTGAGCGGGAGCGGCACAGATACGCAGTATTTT
CASSLSGSGTDTQYF
>TRBV7-2|NA|14|NA|TRBJ1-4
TGTGCCAGCAGCGCTTCCGGGAATAATGAAAAACTGTTTTTT
CASSASGNNEKLFF
>TRBV7-9|NA|16|NA|TRBJ1-1
TGTGCCAGCAGCTCTCTAGTTGGACAAAGGAACACTGAAGCTTTCTTT
CASSSLVGQRNTEAFF
>TRBV11-3|TRBD2|16|NA|TRBJ2-3
TGTGCCAGCAGCCCGGGACTAGCGGGAACCACAGATACGCAGTATTTT
CASSPGLAGTTDTQYF
>TRBV7-9|TRBD1|12|few|TRBJ2-1
TGTGCCAGCAGCTTAGCCGGGACAGCGCAGTTCTTC
CASSLAGTAQFF
>TRBV29-1|NA|15|NA|TRBJ2-7
TGCAGCGTTGTTTCGGGGGGCGGAATCCCCTACGAGCAGTACTTC
CSVVSGGGIPYEQYF
>TRBV5-1|NA|14|once|TRBJ1-6
TGCGCCAGCAGCTTGGTGGCCCAGAATTCACCCCTCCACTTT
CASSLVAQNSPLHF
>TRBV3-1/TRBV3-2|TRBD1|15|NA|TRBJ1-6
TGTGCCAGCAGCTCGCGACAGGGGAATGGTTCACCCCTCCACTTT
CASSSRQGNGSPLHF
>TRBV7-2|NA|13|NA|TRBJ1-2
TGTGCCAGCAGTCAAACGGGTTTCCGGGACTACACCTTC
CASSQTGFRDYTF
>TRBV30|NA|11|NA|TRBJ2-1
TGTGCCTGGAGTGTTCAGGTTGAGCAGTTCTTC
CAWSVQVEQFF
>TRBV5-5|TRBD1|16|NA|TRBJ1-6
TGTGCCAGCAGCTTTATGAGTGGCAGGGGGGATTCACCCCTCCACTTT
CASSFMSGRGDSPLHF
>TRBV25-1|TRBD1|13|NA|TRBJ1-1
TGTGCCAGCAGCGACAGGGGATCCACTGAAGCTTTCTTT
CASSDRGSTEAFF
>TRBV7-2|TRBD2|15|NA|TRBJ2-5
TGTGCCAGCTCCAGTCCGGGAGGTCCTTGGGAGACCCAGTACTTC
CASSSPGGPWETQYF
>TRBV7-8|TRBD2|15|few|TRBJ2-2
TGTGCCAGCAGCCGACTAGCGGGAGATACCGGGGAGCTGTTTTTT
CASSRLAGDTGELFF
>TRBV6-2/TRBV6-3|TRBD1|15|NA|TRBJ1-1
TGTGCCAGCAGCCCCTTGGACAGGGTGAACACTGAAGCTTTCTTT
CASSPLDRVNTEAFF
>TRBV30|TRBD1|12|NA|TRBJ2-4
TGTGCCTGCAACACAGGGGGTAACATTCAGTACTTC
CACNTGGNIQYF
>TRBV2|TRBD1|16|NA|TRBJ1-5
TGTGCCAGCAGGGAGGGGACAGGGCGGGGCAATCAGCCCCAGCATTTT
CASREGTGRGNQPQHF
>TRBV19|TRBD1|13|few|TRBJ1-2
TGTGACCCCCCGACAGGGGGCATCTATGGCTACACCTTC
CDPPTGGIYGYTF
>TRBV4-3|NA|13|NA|TRBJ1-1
TGCGCCAGCAGCCAAGAGAGGGTTACTGAAGCTTTCTTT
CASSQERVTEAFF
>TRBV30|TRBD2|15|NA|TRBJ2-1
TGTGCCTGGACCCTAGCGGGGGGTCTGTACAATGAGCAGTTCTTC
CAWTLAGGLYNEQFF
>TRBV27|TRBD2|16|NA|TRBJ2-1
TGTGCCAGCAGTTTATGGGGACTAGCGGACTACAATGAGCAGTTCTTC
CASSLWGLADYNEQFF
>TRBV2|NA|12|NA|TRBJ1-1
TGTGCCAGCAGTGAAGCGGGAGAAGAAGCTTTCTTT
CASSEAGEEAFF
>TRBV5-6|TRBD2|17|NA|TRBJ2-7
TGTGCCAGCAGCCCGCTCGAAGCGGGACCGTACACCTACGAGCAGTACTTC
CASSPLEAGPYTYEQYF
>TRBV4-3|NA|13|few|TRBJ1-2
TGCGCCAGCAGCCAAGAATCTACAGGGGGCTACACCTTC
CASSQESTGGYTF
>TRBV7-2|TRBD2|16|NA|TRBJ2-1
TGTGCCAGCAGCCACCGGGGGGATGGGAGGGTCTATGAGCAGTTCTTC
CASSHRGDGRVYEQFF
>TRBV15|TRBD1|15|few|TRBJ1-3
TGTGCCACCAGCAGGGTGGGACAGGGTGGAAACACCATATATTTT
CATSRVGQGGNTIYF
>TRBV6-2/TRBV6-3|NA|15|NA|TRBJ1-1
TGTGCCAGCAGTAACCACAGGGTAACGGACACTGAAGCTTTCTTT
CASSNHRVTDTEAFF
>TRBV6-2/TRBV6-3|TRBD1|15|once|TRBJ1-2
TGTGCCAGCAGTCAAACAGGGGCTTTCTCGTATGGCTACACCTTC
CASSQTGAFSYGYTF
>TRBV7-9|NA|16|NA|TRBJ2-5
TGTGCCAGCAGCTTGGTAAGGGGAATGAATCAAGAGACCCAGTACTTC
CASSLVRGMNQETQYF
>TRBV7-9|TRBD2|16|NA|TRBJ2-2
TGTGCCAGCCCAAGACTAGCGGAGAGTAACACCGGGGAGCTGTTTTTT
CASPRLAESNTGELFF
>TRBV29-1|NA|11|NA|TRBJ1-4
TGCAGCGCTGGCGAGGAGGGAAAACTGTTTTTT
CSAGEEGKLFF
>TRBV20-1|NA|11|NA|TRBJ1-2
TGCAGTGCCTCAGATAACTATGGCTACACCTTC
CSASDNYGYTF
>TRBV6-6|NA|15|NA|TRBJ2-3
TGTGCCAGCAGTTACTTCCAGGGCCACACAGATACGCAGTATTTT
CASSYFQGHTDTQYF
>TRBV5-1|NA|13|NA|TRBJ1-1
TGCGCCAGCAGCTTGGGAGGTCGGACTGAAGCTTTCTTT
CASSLGGRTEAFF
>TRBV5-1|TRBD2|18|NA|TRBJ2-7
TGCGCCAGCAGCCTCTTCGGTAGCGGGAGGGCCGGGATGTACGAGCAGTACTTC
CASSLFGSGRAGMYEQYF
>TRBV5-8|NA|14|NA|TRBJ2-1
TGTGCCAGCAGCTTGGTAGGACAACACAATGAGCAGTTCTTC
CASSLVGQHNEQFF